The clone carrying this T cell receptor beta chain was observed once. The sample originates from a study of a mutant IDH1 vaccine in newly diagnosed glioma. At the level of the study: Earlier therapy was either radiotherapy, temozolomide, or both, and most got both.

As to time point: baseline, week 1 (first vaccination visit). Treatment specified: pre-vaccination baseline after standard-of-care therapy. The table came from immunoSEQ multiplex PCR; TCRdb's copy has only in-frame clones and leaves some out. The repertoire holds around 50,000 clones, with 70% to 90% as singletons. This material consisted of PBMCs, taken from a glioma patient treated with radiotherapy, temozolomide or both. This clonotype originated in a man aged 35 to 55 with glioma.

CDR3 protein: CASSLTQGVTGELFF. CDR3 DNA sequence: TGTGCCAGCAGTTTGACACAGGGAGTCACCGGGGAGCTGTTTTTT. The genes are TRBV6-5 and TRBJ2-2; a possible D gene is TRBD1 (6 bases). There are 15 residues in the CDR3. In germline, CDR1 is MNHEY, CDR2 SVGAGI. V shed 4 bases and J shed 4 bases, with 13 bases lying between them.